This paragraph reports one TCR beta chain. Looked up from germline, CDR1 is SGHDN and CDR2 is FVKESK. This CDR3 is 16 amino acids long. V gave up 4 bases and J gave up 1 base, with 11 bases separating them. Assay used: immunoSEQ multiplex PCR; TCRdb lists only in-frame clones, some missing. The table records more than 1.2 million clones, less than 99% of them present only once. The data belong to a study of shared clonotypes between healthy human individuals. The origin of this receptor is a young man in good health. Sequencing input: naive CD4+ T cells sorted from blood. The sample's subset: CD45RA+ positively selected. The chain links TRBV14 to TRBJ2-6, with a weak D call TRBD2 (7 bases). The CDR3 spells CASSPRGGSGANVLTF. DNA for the CDR3: TGTGCCAGCAGCCCCAGGGGAGGGTCTGGGGCCAACGTCCTGACTTTC.